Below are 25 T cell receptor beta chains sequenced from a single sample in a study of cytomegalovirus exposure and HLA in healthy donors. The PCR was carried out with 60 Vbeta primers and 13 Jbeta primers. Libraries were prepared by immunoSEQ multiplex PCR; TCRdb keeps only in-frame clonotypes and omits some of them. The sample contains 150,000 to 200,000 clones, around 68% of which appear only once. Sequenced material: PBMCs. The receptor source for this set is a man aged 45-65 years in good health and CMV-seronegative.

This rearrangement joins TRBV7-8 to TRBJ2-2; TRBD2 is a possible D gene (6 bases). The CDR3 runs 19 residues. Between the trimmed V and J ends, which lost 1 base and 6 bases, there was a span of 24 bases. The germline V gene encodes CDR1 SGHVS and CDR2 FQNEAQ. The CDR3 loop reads CASSLVEVRRGWFPGELFF. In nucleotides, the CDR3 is TGTGCCAGCAGCTTAGTCGAAGTTCGGCGGGGTTGGTTCCCCGGGGAGCTGTTTTTT.

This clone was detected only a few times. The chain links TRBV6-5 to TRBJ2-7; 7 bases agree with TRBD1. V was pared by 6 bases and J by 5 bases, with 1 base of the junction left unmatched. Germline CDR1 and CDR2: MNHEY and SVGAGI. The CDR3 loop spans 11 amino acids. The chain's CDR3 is CASRDRDEQYF. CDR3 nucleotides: TGTGCCAGCAGAGACAGGGACGAGCAGTACTTC.

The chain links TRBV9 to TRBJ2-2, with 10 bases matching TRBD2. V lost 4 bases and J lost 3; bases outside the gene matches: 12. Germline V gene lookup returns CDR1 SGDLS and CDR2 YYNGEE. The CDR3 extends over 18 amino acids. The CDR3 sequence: CASSFGASGGGYTGELFF. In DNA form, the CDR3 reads TGTGCCAGCAGCTTTGGGGCCAGCGGGGGGGGCTACACCGGGGAGCTGTTTTTT.

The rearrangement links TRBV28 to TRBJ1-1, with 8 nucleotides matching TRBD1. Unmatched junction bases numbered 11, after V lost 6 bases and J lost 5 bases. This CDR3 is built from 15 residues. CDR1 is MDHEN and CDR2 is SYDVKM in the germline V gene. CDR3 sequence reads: CASRRGSGGGTEAFF. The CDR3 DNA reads TGTGCCAGCAGGAGGGGGTCAGGGGGCGGAACTGAAGCTTTCTTT.

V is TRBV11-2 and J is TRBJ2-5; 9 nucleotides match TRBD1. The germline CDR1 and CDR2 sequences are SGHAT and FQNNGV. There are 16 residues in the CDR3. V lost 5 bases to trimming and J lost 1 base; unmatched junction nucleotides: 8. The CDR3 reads CASSTGTGLFQETQYF. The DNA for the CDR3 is TGTGCCAGCAGCACCGGGACAGGGCTCTTCCAAGAGACCCAGTACTTC.

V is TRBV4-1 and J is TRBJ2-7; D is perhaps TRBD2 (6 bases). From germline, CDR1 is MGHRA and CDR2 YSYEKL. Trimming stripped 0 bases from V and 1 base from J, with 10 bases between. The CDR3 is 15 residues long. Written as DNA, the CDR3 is TGCGCCAGCAGCCAAGAGGGGGGACGGTCCTACGAGCAGTACTTC. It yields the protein CASSQEGGRSYEQYF.

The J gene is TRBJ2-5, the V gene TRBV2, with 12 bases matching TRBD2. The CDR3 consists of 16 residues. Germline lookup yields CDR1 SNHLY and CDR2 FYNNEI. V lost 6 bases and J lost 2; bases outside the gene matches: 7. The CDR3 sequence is CASSSGLAGHQETQYF. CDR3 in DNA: TGTGCCAGCAGCTCCGGACTAGCGGGACATCAAGAGACCCAGTACTTC.

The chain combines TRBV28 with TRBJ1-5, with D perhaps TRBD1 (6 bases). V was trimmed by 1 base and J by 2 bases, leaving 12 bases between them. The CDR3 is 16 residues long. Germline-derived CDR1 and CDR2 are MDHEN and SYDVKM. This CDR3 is CASSLLQGAGNQPQHF. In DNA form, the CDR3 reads TGTGCCAGCAGTTTATTACAGGGCGCCGGCAATCAGCCCCAGCATTTT.

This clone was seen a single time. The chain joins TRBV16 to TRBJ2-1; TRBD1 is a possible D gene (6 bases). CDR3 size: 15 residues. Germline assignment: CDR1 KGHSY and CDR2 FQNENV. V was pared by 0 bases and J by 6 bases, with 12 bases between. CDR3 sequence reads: CASSQSGVGGNEQFF. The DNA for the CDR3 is TGTGCCAGCAGCCAATCGGGGGTAGGGGGCAATGAGCAGTTCTTC.

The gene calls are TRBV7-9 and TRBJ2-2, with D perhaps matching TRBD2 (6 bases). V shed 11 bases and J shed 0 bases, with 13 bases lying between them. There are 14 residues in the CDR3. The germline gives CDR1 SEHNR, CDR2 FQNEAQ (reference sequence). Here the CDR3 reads CALNSGANTGELFF. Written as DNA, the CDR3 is TGTGCCCTCAATAGCGGAGCGAACACCGGGGAGCTGTTTTTT. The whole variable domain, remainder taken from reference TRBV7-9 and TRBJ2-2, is DTGVSQNPRHKITKRGQNVTFRCDPISEHNRLYWYRQTLGQGPEFLTYFQNEAQLEKSRLLSDRFSAERPKGSFSTLEIQRTEQGDSAMYLCALNSGANTGELFFGEGSRLTVL.

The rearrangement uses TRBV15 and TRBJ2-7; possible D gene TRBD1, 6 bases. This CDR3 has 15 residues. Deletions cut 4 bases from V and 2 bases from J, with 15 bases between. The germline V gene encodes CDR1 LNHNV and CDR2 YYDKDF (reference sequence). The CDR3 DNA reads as TGTGCCACCAGCATCTACCGGGACACTACCTACGAGCAGTACTTC. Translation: CATSIYRDTTYEQYF.

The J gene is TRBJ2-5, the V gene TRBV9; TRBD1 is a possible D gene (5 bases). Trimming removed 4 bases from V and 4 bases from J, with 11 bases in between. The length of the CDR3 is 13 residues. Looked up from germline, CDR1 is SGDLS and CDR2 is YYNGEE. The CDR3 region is CASSFRTSETQYF. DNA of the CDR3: TGTGCCAGCAGCTTCCGGACATCAGAGACCCAGTACTTC.

The CDR3 protein is CASSPRRPNEQFF. The CDR3 DNA reads as TGTGCCAGCAGTCCCCGTCGTCCCAATGAGCAGTTCTTC. The genes are TRBV28 and TRBJ2-1; no definite D call. CDR3 length: 13 amino acids. V was cut by 5 bases and J by 6 bases, with 11 bases left in between. CDR1 MDHEN and CDR2 SYDVKM come from the germline V gene.

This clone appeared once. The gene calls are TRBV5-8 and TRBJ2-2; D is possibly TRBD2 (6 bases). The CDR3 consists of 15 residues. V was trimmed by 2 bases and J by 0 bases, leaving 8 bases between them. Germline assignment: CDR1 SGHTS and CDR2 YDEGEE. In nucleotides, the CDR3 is TGTGCCAGCAGCTTAGCGGGCACGAACACCGGGGAGCTGTTTTTT. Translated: CASSLAGTNTGELFF.

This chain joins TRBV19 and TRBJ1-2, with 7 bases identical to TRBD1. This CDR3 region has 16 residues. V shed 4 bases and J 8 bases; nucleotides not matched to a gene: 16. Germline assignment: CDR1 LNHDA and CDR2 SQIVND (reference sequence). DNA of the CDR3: TGTGCCAGTAGTACGGACGGGACAGCCCGAGTGGGGGGCTACACCTTC. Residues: CASSTDGTARVGGYTF.

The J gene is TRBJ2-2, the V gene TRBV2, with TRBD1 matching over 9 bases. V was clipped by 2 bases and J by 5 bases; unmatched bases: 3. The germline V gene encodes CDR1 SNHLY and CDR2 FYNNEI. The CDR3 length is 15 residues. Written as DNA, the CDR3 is TGTGCCAGCAGTGAACAGACAGGGGGGACCGGGGAGCTGTTTTTT. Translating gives CASSEQTGGTGELFF.

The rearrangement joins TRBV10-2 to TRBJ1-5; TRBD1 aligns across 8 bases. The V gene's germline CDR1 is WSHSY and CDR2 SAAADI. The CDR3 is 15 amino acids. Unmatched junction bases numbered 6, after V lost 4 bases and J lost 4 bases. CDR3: CASSATGTGNQPQHF. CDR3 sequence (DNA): TGCGCCAGCAGTGCCACCGGGACAGGAAATCAGCCCCAGCATTTT.

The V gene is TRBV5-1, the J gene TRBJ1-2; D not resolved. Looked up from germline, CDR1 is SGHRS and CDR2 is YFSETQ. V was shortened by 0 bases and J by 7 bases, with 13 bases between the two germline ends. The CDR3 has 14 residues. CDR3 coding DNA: TGCGCCAGCAGCTTGGAATCCCTCGGTGGTGGCTACACCTTC. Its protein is CASSLESLGGGYTF.

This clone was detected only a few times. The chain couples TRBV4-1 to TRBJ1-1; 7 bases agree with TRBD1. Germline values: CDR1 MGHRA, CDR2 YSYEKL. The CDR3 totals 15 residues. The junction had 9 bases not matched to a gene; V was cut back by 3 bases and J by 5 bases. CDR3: CASSHAAPGGTEAFF. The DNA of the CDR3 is TGCGCCAGCAGCCACGCTGCTCCAGGGGGGACTGAAGCTTTCTTT.

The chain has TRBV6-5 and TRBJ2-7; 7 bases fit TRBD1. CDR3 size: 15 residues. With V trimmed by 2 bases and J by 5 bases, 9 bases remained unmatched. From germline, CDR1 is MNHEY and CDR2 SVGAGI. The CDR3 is CASSYKYRGTNEQYF. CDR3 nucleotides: TGTGCCAGCAGTTACAAGTACAGGGGAACAAACGAGCAGTACTTC.

CDR3 residues: CASSPPTGTEAFF. The CDR3 bases are TGTGCCAGCAGTCCACCGACAGGAACTGAAGCTTTCTTT. The chain couples TRBV6-5 to TRBJ1-1; D is perhaps TRBD1 (6 bases). The CDR3 runs to 13 residues. CDR1 MNHEY and CDR2 SVGAGI come from the germline V gene. V was shortened by 5 bases and J by 5 bases, with 12 bases between the two germline ends.

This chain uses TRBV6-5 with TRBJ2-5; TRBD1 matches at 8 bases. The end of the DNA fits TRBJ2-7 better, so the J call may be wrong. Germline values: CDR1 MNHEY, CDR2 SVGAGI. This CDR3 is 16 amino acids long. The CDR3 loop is CASSWSGQVGGYEQYF. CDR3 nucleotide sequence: TGTGCCAGCAGTTGGTCGGGACAGGTGGGTGGCTACGAGCAGTACTTC.

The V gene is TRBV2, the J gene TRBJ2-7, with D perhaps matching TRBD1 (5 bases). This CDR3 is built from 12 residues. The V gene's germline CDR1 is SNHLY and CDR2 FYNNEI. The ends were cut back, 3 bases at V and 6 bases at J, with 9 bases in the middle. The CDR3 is CASSDARAEQYF. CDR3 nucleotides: TGTGCCAGCAGTGACGCCAGGGCCGAGCAGTACTTC.

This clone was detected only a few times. The CDR3 loop is CASSLPGLNSPLHF. CDR3 nucleotides: TGTGCCAGCAGCTTGCCGGGACTGAATTCACCCCTCCACTTT. This rearrangement joins TRBV5-4 to TRBJ1-6; the D gene is possibly TRBD1 (5 bases). The length of the CDR3 is 14 residues. CDR1 is SGHNT, CDR2 YYREEE, per germline (reference sequence). Between the trimmed V and J ends, which lost 1 base and 7 bases, there was a span of 9 bases.

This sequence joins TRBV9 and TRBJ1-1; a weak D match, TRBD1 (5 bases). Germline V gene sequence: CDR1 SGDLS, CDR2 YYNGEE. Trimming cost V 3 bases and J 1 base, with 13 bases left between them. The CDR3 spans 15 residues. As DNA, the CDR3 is TGTGCCAGCAGCGCCCTACCGGGGGGGAACACTGAAGCTTTCTTT. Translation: CASSALPGGNTEAFF. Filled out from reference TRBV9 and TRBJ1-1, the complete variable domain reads DSGVTQTPKHLITATGQRVTLRCSPRSGDLSVYWYQQSLDQGLQFLIQYYNGEERAKGNILERFSAQQFPDLHSELNLSSLELGDSALYFCASSALPGGNTEAFFGQGTRLTVV.